This TCR beta chain was recorded in a study of T cell repertoires in cytomegalovirus infection. Study summary: HLA-C-restricted CMV epitopes, recently identified, and well-studied HLA-B-restricted ones were used by the study. Shared public TCR beta signatures pointed to both CMV infection and a matching HLA type.

On this clonotype: Its antigen is as yet unknown.

Germline V gene sequence: CDR1 LNHDA, CDR2 SQIVND (reference sequence). The CDR3 totals 16 residues. Losses at the gene ends were 6 bases for V and 2 bases for J; bases not matched to a gene: 11. TCRdb independently ran MiXCR on the reads; one entry per CDR3 protein. The sample lists approximately 73,000 distinct CDR3 sequences, 35% to 45% occurring once. The sequence derives from a human donor in good health (CMV status not recorded). Some clones in this sample may be carry-over from other donors' samples. Sequences were derived from CD8+ T cells from cultured PBMCs, sampled from culture after CMV antigen stimulation. The chain couples TRBV19 to TRBJ2-7; 9 bases align to TRBD1. The CDR3 DNA follows: TGTGCCAGTAGCCGAGGGACAGGGATTAATACCTACGAGCAGTACTTC. Protein: CASSRGTGINTYEQYF.